The sequence of this T cell receptor (beta chain) was determined in a study of blood T cell repertoires in COVID-19. Across the whole study: Samples representing acute and convalescent COVID-19 were sourced from the United States, Italy and Spain. Sources were T cells, B-cell-depleted T cells, or PBMCs; the material itself was cDNA or gDNA.

Original processing notes: The assay estimated nucleated cells by amplifying reference gene primers. TCRdb's copy holds only in-frame clones and misses some; the assay was immunoSEQ multiplex PCR. The V and J calls and clone size are taken from that table; D and trimming were inferred from the DNA. The data show 80,000 or so clones, 90% seen once. The length of the CDR3 is 13 residues. V shed 1 base and J 4 bases; nucleotides not matched to a gene: 0. Germline-derived CDR1 and CDR2 are SEHNR and FQNEAQ (reference sequence). The receptor was isolated from a woman aged 45-60 years in a cohort sampled during active COVID-19. Sequenced material: peripheral blood. J is TRBJ1-1 and V is TRBV7-9; 7 bases match TRBD1. The chain's CDR3 is CASSLGTGTEAFF. In nucleotides, the CDR3 is TGTGCCAGCAGCTTAGGGACAGGCACTGAAGCTTTCTTT.